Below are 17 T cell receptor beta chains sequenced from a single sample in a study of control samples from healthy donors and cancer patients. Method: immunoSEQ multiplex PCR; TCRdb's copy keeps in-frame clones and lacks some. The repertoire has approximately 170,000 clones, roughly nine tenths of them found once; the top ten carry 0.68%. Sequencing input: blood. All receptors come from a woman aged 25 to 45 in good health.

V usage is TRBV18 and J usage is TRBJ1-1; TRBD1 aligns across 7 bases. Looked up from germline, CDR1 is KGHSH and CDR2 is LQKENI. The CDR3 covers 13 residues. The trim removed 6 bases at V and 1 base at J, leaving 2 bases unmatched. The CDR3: CASSRGPNTEAFF. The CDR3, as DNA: TGTGCCAGCTCGAGGGGGCCGAACACTGAAGCTTTCTTT.

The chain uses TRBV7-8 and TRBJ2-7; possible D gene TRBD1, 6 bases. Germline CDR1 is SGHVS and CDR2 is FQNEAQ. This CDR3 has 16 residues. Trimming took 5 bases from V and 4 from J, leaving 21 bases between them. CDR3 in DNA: TGTGCCAGCAGCCTGGGGGCCGGGACAAAACTTTACGAGCAGTACTTC. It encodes CASSLGAGTKLYEQYF. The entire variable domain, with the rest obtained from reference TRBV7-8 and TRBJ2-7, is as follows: GAGVSQSPRYKVAKRGQDVALRCDPISGHVSLFWYQQALGQGPEFLTYFQNEAQLDKSGLPSDRFFAERPEGSVSTLKIQRTQQEDSAVYLCASSLGAGTKLYEQYFGPGTRLTVT.

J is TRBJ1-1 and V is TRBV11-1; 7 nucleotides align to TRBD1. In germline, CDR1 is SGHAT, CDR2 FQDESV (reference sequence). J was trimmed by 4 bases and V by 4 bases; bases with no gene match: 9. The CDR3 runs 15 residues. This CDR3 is CASSSRDRSTTEAFF. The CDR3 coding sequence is TGTGCCAGCAGCTCCCGGGACAGATCAACCACTGAAGCTTTCTTT.

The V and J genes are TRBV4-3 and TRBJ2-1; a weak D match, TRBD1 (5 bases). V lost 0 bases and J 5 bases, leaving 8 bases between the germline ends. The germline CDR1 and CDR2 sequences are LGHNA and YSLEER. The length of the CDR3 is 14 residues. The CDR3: CASSQEYRNNEQFF. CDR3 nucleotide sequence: TGCGCCAGCAGCCAAGAATACAGGAACAATGAGCAGTTCTTC.

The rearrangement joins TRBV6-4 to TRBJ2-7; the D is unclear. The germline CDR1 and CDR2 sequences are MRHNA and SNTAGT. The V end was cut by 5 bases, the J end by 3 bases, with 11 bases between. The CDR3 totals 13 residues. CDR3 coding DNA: TGTGCCAGCAGTTTTCCCCCGATCTACGAGCAGTACTTC. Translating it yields CASSFPPIYEQYF.

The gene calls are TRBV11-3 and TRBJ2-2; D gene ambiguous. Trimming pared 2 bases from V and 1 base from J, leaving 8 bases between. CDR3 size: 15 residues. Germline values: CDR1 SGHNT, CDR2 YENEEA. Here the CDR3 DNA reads TGTGCCAGCAGCTTAAATAAGGGGAACACCGGGGAGCTGTTTTTT. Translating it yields CASSLNKGNTGELFF.

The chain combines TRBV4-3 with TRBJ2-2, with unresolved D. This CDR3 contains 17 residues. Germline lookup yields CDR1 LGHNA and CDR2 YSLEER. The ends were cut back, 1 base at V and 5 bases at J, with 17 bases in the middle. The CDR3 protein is CASSQAPTATQTGELFF. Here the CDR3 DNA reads TGCGCCAGCAGCCAAGCTCCCACAGCGACTCAAACCGGGGAGCTGTTTTTT.

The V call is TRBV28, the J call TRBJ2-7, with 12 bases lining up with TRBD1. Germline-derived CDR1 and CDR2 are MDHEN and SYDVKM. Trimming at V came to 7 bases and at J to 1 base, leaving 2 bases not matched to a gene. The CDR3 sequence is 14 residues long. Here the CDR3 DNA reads TGTGCCAGCATGGGACAGGGGGCTTCCTACGAGCAGTACTTC. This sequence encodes CASMGQGASYEQYF.

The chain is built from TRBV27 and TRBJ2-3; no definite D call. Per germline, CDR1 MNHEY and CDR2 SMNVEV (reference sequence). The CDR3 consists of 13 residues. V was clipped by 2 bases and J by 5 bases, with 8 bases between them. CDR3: CASSLLGLDTQYF. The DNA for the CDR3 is TGTGCCAGCAGTTTACTCGGCTTAGATACGCAGTATTTT.

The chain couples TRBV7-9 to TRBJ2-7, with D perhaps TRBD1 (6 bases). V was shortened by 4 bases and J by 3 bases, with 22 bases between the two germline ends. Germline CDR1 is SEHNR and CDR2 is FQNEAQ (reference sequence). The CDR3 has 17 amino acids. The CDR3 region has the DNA TGTGCCAGCAGCTCGGGACAACTTACAGGGTTGAGCTACGAGCAGTACTTC. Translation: CASSSGQLTGLSYEQYF. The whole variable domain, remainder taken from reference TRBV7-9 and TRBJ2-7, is DTGVSQNPRHKITKRGQNVTFRCDPISEHNRLYWYRQTLGQGPEFLTYFQNEAQLEKSRLLSDRFSAERPKGSFSTLEIQRTEQGDSAMYLCASSSGQLTGLSYEQYFGPGTRLTVT.

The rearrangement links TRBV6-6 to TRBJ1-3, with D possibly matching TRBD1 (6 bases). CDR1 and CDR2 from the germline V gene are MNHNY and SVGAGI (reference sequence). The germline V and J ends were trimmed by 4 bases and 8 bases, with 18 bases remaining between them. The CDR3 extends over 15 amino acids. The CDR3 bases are TGTGCCAGCAGTTCTCAGGGGTCCCGTAAGGACACCATATATTTT. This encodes CASSSQGSRKDTIYF.

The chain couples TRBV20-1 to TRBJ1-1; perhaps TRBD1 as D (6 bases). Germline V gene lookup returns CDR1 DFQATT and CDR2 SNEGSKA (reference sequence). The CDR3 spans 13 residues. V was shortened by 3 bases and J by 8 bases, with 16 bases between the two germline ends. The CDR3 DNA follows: TGCAGTGCTAGTGAGGGGGGAGGGCTGGAAGCTTTCTTT. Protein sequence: CSASEGGGLEAFF.

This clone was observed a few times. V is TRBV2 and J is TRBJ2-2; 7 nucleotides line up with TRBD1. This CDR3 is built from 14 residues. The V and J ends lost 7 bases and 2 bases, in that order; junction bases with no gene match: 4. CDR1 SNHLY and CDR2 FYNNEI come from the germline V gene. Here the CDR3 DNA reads TGTGCCAGCAAACAGGGGAAAAACACCGGGGAGCTGTTTTTT. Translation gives CASKQGKNTGELFF. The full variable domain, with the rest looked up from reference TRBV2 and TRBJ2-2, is EPEVTQTPSHQVTQMGQEVILRCVPISNHLYFYWYRQILGQKVEFLVSFYNNEISEKSEIFDDQFSVERPDGSNFTLKIRSTKLEDSAMYFCASKQGKNTGELFFGEGSRLTVL.

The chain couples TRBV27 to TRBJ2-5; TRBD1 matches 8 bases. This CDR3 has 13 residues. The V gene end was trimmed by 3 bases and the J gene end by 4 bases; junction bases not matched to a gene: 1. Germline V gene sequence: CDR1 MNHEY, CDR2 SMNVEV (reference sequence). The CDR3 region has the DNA TGTGCCAGCAGTTTCGGACAGGGAGAGACCCAGTACTTC. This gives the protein CASSFGQGETQYF.

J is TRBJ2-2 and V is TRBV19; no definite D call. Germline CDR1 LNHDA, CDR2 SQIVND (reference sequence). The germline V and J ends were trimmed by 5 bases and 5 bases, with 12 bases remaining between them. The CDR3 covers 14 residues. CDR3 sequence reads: CASSPSGQTGELFF. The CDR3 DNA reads TGTGCCAGTAGTCCCTCCGGCCAGACCGGGGAGCTGTTTTTT. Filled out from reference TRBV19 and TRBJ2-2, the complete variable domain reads DGGITQSPKYLFRKEGQNVTLSCEQNLNHDAMYWYRQDPGQGLRLIYYSQIVNDFQKGDIAEGYSVSREKKESFPLTVTSAQKNPTAFYLCASSPSGQTGELFFGEGSRLTVL.

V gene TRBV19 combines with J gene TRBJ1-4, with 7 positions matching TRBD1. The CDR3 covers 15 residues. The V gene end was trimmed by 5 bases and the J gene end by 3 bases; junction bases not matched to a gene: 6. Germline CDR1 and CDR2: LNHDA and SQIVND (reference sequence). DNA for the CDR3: TGTGCCAGTAGTCAAACGGGACAGCCTAATGAAAAACTGTTTTTT. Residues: CASSQTGQPNEKLFF.

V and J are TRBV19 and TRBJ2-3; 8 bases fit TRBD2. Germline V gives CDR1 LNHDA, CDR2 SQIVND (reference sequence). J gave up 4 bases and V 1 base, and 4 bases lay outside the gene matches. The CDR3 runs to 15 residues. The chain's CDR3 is CASSIAGGDADTQYF. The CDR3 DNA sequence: TGTGCCAGTAGTATAGCGGGAGGGGATGCAGATACGCAGTATTTT.